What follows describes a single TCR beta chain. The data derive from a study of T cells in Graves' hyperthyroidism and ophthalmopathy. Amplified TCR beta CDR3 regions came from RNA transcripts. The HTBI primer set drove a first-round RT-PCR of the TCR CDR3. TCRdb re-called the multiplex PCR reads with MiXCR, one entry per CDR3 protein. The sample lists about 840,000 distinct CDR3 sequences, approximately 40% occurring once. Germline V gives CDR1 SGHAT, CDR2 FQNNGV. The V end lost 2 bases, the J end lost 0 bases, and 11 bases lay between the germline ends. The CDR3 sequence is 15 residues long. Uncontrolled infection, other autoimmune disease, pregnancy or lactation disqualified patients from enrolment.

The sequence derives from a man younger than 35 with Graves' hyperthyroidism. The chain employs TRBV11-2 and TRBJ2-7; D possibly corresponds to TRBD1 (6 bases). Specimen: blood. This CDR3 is CASSLLRQASYEQYF. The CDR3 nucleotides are TGTGCCAGCAGCTTATTAAGACAGGCCTCCTACGAGCAGTACTTC.